These T cell receptor beta chains were read from a single sample in a study of T cell responses to AZD1222 COVID-19 vaccine. TCRdb keeps only in-frame clones here, not all; method: immunoSEQ multiplex PCR. The sample holds some 120,000 clones; roughly 92% are singletons and the top ten take 1.5% to 2%. Here the sequenced sample was peripheral blood, taken 28 days after the second AZD1222 dose. These TCRs come from an adult who received the AZD1222 COVID-19 vaccine. Both conserved end residues are part of each CDR3. The D gene is left open where the match is weak. Size is omitted from some rows. Given values are once, few, many or a class for expanded clones.

J gene | clone size | D gene | V gene | CDR3 length | CDR3 protein | CDR3 DNA
TRBJ1-5 | NA | NA | TRBV28 | 13 | CASRTGINQPQHF | TGTGCCAGCAGGACAGGCATCAATCAGCCCCAGCATTTT
TRBJ2-1 | NA | NA | TRBV7-8 | 15 | CASSLIPGPYNEQFF | TGTGCCAGCAGCCTCATCCCGGGACCTTACAATGAGCAGTTCTTC
TRBJ1-3 | NA | NA | TRBV5-5 | 16 | CAIIPSGSKYGNTIYF | TGTGCCATAATTCCTTCAGGGAGCAAATACGGAAACACCATATATTTT
TRBJ1-4 | NA | TRBD1 | TRBV7-8 | 14 | CASSANRGREKLFF | TGTGCCAGCAGCGCCAACAGGGGGCGAGAAAAACTGTTTTTT
TRBJ2-5 | NA | NA | TRBV19 | 16 | CASKGVAGSAGETQYF | TGTGCCAGTAAGGGTGTGGCGGGAAGCGCTGGAGAGACCCAGTACTTC
TRBJ1-6 | NA | NA | TRBV30 | 13 | CAWSVQGSFTLHF | TGTGCCTGGAGTGTCCAGGGGAGTTTCACCCTCCACTTT
TRBJ1-6 | NA | NA | TRBV6-5 | 15 | CASNTDSSYNSPLHF | TGTGCCAGCAACACCGACAGCTCCTATAATTCACCCCTCCACTTT
TRBJ1-6 | NA | NA | TRBV25-1 | 13 | CASRGSYNSPLHF | TGTGCCAGCAGGGGGAGCTATAATTCACCCCTCCACTTT
TRBJ2-5 | NA | TRBD1 | TRBV5-1 | 16 | CASSILGTGGMETQYF | TGCGCCAGCAGCATACTGGGGACAGGGGGCATGGAGACCCAGTACTTC
TRBJ2-6 | NA | TRBD1 | TRBV7-9 | 14 | CASSSSGQGNVLTF | TGTGCCAGCAGCTCTTCGGGACAGGGGAACGTCCTGACTTTC
TRBJ1-1 | NA | NA | TRBV6-5 | 15 | CATLRDPTPSAEAFF | TGTGCCACCTTACGAGATCCTACACCCTCCGCTGAAGCTTTCTTT
TRBJ1-2 | NA | TRBD1 | TRBV28 | 16 | CASSFSSEQGVYGYTF | TGTGCCAGCAGTTTCTCTTCAGAGCAGGGGGTCTATGGCTACACCTTC
TRBJ1-1 | NA | NA | TRBV28 | 12 | CAARGLDTEAFF | TGTGCCGCACGGGGTCTGGACACTGAAGCTTTCTTT
TRBJ2-5 | NA | NA | TRBV24-1 | 14 | CATSDFGQGETQYF | TGTGCCACCAGTGATTTCGGACAAGGAGAGACCCAGTACTTC
TRBJ1-1 | NA | NA | TRBV27 | 14 | CASSPSQGNTEAFF | TGTGCCAGCAGCCCAAGCCAGGGCAACACTGAAGCTTTCTTT
TRBJ1-1 | NA | TRBD1 | TRBV7-2 | 17 | CASSLTGTGGWRTEAFF | TGTGCCAGCAGCTTGACCGGGACAGGGGGCTGGCGAACTGAAGCTTTCTTT
TRBJ2-3 | NA | NA | TRBV7-8 | 15 | CASSLVSSFDDTQYF | TGTGCCAGCAGCTTAGTGTCTAGCTTCGATGATACGCAGTATTTT
TRBJ1-2 | NA | NA | TRBV7-9 | 14 | CASSLDRTNYGYTF | TGTGCCAGCAGCTTGGACAGAACTAACTATGGCTACACCTTC
TRBJ2-6 | NA | NA | TRBV3-1/TRBV3-2 | 15 | CASSRFPPGANVLTF | TGTGCCAGCAGCCGCTTTCCTCCCGGGGCCAACGTCCTGACTTTC
TRBJ2-1 | once | TRBD2 | TRBV24-1 | 19 | CATSGSMGPSGSSYNEQFF | TGTGCCACCAGTGGCTCCATGGGCCCTAGCGGGAGCTCCTACAATGAGCAGTTCTTC
TRBJ2-5 | NA | TRBD2 | TRBV2 | 13 | CASSVGGIKTQYF | TGTGCCAGCAGCGTCGGGGGGATAAAGACCCAGTACTTC
TRBJ1-5 | NA | TRBD1 | TRBV7-9 | 17 | CASSPGQGLNSNQPQHF | TGTGCCAGCAGCCCGGGACAGGGGCTTAATAGCAATCAGCCCCAGCATTTT
TRBJ2-1 | NA | TRBD2 | TRBV18 | 16 | CASSPLTTSGRDEQFF | TGTGCCAGCTCACCACTCACTACTAGCGGGAGAGATGAGCAGTTCTTC
TRBJ1-5 | NA | NA | TRBV6-5 | 13 | CASTQGFGQPQHF | TGTGCCAGCACCCAGGGTTTCGGTCAGCCCCAGCATTTT
TRBJ2-3 | NA | NA | TRBV11-2 | 12 | CASSFGTDTQYF | TGTGCCAGCAGCTTTGGCACAGATACGCAGTATTTT
TRBJ2-7 | NA | TRBD1 | TRBV28 | 14 | CASSYRGVSYEQYF | TGTGCCAGCAGTTACAGGGGAGTGTCCTACGAGCAGTACTTC
TRBJ1-1 | once | NA | TRBV5-4 | 13 | CASSVGQNTEAFF | TGTGCCAGCAGCGTGGGACAGAACACTGAAGCTTTCTTT
TRBJ2-7 | NA | TRBD1 | TRBV6-5 | 16 | CASSYSSGQVNYEQYF | TGTGCCAGCAGTTACTCGTCCGGACAGGTTAACTACGAGCAGTACTTC
TRBJ2-2 | NA | NA | TRBV20-1 | 11 | CSASQPGELFF | TGCAGTGCTAGCCAGCCCGGGGAGCTGTTTTTT
TRBJ2-5 | NA | NA | TRBV14 | 16 | CASSRSSEKIIETQYF | TGTGCCAGCAGCCGCTCTAGCGAGAAAATTATCGAGACCCAGTACTTC
TRBJ2-1 | NA | TRBD2 | TRBV24-1 | 16 | CATSDLGLAGSNEQFF | TGTGCCACCAGTGACCTTGGACTAGCGGGGAGCAATGAGCAGTTCTTC
TRBJ2-1 | once | TRBD1 | TRBV7-7 | 15 | CASSLALRGNNEQFF | TGTGCCAGCAGCTTAGCTCTCAGGGGGAACAATGAGCAGTTCTTC
TRBJ2-5 | NA | NA | TRBV3-1/TRBV3-2 | 12 | CASSLALGTQYF | TGTGCCAGCAGCCTCGCTTTGGGGACCCAGTACTTC
TRBJ1-5 | NA | NA | TRBV19 | 18 | CASSIDPPEVYSNQPQHF | TGTGCCAGTAGTATAGATCCCCCAGAAGTCTATAGCAATCAGCCCCAGCATTTT
TRBJ1-5 | NA | TRBD1 | TRBV9 | 14 | CASNAAGGGQPQHF | TGTGCCAGCAATGCTGCAGGGGGAGGTCAGCCCCAGCATTTT
TRBJ2-7 | NA | TRBD1 | TRBV15 | 14 | CATSREGQSNEQYF | TGTGCCACCAGCAGAGAGGGACAGTCGAACGAGCAGTACTTC
TRBJ2-2 | NA | TRBD2 | TRBV11-2 | 14 | CASSGLAGDGELFF | TGTGCCAGCAGCGGACTAGCGGGAGACGGGGAGCTGTTTTTT
TRBJ2-1 | NA | NA | TRBV21-1 | 16 | CAIKTGGSITYNEQFF | TGTGCCATCAAGACGGGCGGGAGTATCACCTACAATGAGCAGTTCTTC
TRBJ1-5 | NA | NA | TRBV28 | 15 | CASSLGRNSNQPQHF | TGTGCCAGCAGTTTAGGGAGAAATAGCAATCAGCCCCAGCATTTT
TRBJ1-4 | NA | NA | TRBV19 | 12 | CASKGNPEKLFF | TGTGCCAGTAAGGGTAATCCTGAAAAACTGTTTTTT
TRBJ1-6 | NA | TRBD1 | TRBV9 | 17 | CASSVDGTGGSGSPLHF | TGTGCCAGCAGCGTAGATGGGACAGGGGGCTCTGGTTCACCCCTCCACTTT
TRBJ2-1 | NA | TRBD2 | TRBV9 | 17 | CASSPRPRLAVYNEQFF | TGTGCCAGCAGCCCACGGCCCCGACTAGCAGTTTACAATGAGCAGTTCTTC
TRBJ1-3 | NA | NA | TRBV9 | 15 | CASSPLGGPGNTIYF | TGTGCCAGCAGCCCCCTTGGGGGGCCTGGAAACACCATATATTTT
TRBJ1-3 | NA | NA | TRBV25-1 | 14 | CASGGDSSGNTIYF | TGTGCCAGCGGGGGTGATAGCTCTGGAAACACCATATATTTT